This T cell receptor beta chain was obtained from a study of T cell repertoires in cytomegalovirus infection. About the research overall: From public TCR beta signatures came an indication of both CMV infection and matching HLA type.

Findings of the study overall: HLA-C-restricted CMV-specific TCR beta clonotypes prevailed in the ex vivo response.

TCRdb processed the reads anew with MiXCR; each CDR3 protein has one entry. The data show approximately 350,000 distinct CDR3 sequences, about 34% seen once. This clonotype was detected only a few times. Its antigen is undetermined. The CDR3 totals 15 residues. V dropped 1 base and J dropped 6; count of bases not matched to a gene: 5. The sample was cultured PBMCs, taken from culture after CMV antigen stimulation. The chain joins TRBV12-3 or TRBV12-4 to TRBJ1-5, with 8 bases matching TRBD1. The receptor comes from a human donor in good health (CMV status not recorded). Some clones in this sample may be carry-over from other donors' samples. CDR3 in amino acids: CASSLGLRGLQPQHF. CDR3 DNA: TGTGCCAGCAGTTTAGGGCTCAGGGGGCTTCAGCCCCAGCATTTT.